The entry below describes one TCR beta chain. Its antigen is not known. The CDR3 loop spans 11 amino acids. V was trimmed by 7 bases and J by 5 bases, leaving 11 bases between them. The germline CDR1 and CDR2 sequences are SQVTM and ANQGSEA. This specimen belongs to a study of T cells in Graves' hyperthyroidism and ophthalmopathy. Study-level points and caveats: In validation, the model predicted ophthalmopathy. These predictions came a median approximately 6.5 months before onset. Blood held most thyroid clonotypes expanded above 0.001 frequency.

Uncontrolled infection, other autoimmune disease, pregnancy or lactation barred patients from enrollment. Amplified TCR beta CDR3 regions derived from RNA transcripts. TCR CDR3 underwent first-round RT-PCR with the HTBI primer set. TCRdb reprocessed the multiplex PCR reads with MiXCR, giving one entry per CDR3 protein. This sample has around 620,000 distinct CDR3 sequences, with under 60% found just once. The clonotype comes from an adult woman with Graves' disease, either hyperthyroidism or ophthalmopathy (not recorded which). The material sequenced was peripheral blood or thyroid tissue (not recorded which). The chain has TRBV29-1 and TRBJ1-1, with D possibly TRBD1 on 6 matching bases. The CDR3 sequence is CSAIRGTEAFF. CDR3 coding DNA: TGCAGCGCGATTAGGGGGACTGAAGCTTTCTTT. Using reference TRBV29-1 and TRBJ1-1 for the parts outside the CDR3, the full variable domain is SAVISQKPSRDICQRGTSLTIQCQVDSQVTMMFWYRQQPGQSLTLIATANQGSEATYESGFVIDKFPISRPNLTFSTLTVSNMSPEDSSIYLCSAIRGTEAFFGQGTRLTVV.